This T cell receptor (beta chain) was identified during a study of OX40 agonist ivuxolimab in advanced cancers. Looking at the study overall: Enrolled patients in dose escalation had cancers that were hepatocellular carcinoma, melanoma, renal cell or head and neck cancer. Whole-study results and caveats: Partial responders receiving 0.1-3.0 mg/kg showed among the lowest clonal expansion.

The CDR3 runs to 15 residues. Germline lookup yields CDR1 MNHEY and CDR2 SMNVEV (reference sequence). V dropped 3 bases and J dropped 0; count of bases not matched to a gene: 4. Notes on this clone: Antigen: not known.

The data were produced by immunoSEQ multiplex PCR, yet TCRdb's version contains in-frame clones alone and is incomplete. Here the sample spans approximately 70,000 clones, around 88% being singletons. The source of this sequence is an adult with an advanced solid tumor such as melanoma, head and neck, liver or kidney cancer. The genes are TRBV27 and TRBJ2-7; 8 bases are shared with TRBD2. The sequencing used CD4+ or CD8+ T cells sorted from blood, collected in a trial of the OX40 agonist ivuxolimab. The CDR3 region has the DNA TGTGCCAGCAGTTTCAGCGGGGGCCGCTCCTACGAGCAGTACTTC. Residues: CASSFSGGRSYEQYF.